These 6 T cell receptor beta chains were sequenced from one sample in a study of blood T cells in healthy people across ages (dated by TCRdb to between 2014 and 2016). The library was prepared using 5' RACE. The instrument given in TCRdb is Illumina HiSeq 2500. A second PCR of roughly 6 to 12 cycles was performed with a sample-barcoded 5' primer and a J-beta primer mix. The public reads were reanalyzed by TCRdb: fastp trimming at Q25, MiXCR alignment, in-frame beta chains only. One record per CDR3 amino acid sequence lists the most common genes and DNA. Here the sample has 500,000 to 700,000 distinct CDR3 sequences; approximately 30% occur a single time. Approximately 15% of the sample is in the top ten clones. Sample: blood. These TCRs come from a woman of 80 years or more in good health.

J is TRBJ2-5 and V is TRBV5-1; the D gene could be TRBD1 or TRBD2 (5 bases each). Trimming took 4 bases from V and 13 from J, leaving 23 bases between them. Germline CDR1 reads SGHRS; CDR2 reads YFSETQ. The CDR3 contains 14 residues. In nucleotides, the CDR3 is TGCGCCAGCAGCGTGGCTGCAGTTTGGGACGAGCGGTACTTC. This sequence encodes CASSVAAVWDERYF.

This clonotype was seen at least ten times. This chain links TRBV30 with TRBJ2-7; D may be TRBD2 (5 bases). The V gene lost 0 bases and the J gene lost 5 bases, with 8 bases spanning the gap. Germline V lookup: CDR1 GTSNPN, CDR2 SVGIG (reference sequence). The CDR3 sequence is 12 residues long. The CDR3 loop reads CAWSVRGNEQYF. The CDR3 DNA reads as TGTGCCTGGAGTGTACGGGGTAACGAGCAGTACTTC.

A remark on this clonotype: One end of the junction fails to match germline, which may point to a read error. The CDR3 region is CASISYNERFF. The DNA of the CDR3 is TGTGCCAGTATTTCCTACAATGAGCGGTTCTTC. V and J are TRBV19 and TRBJ2-1; D is unresolved. Germline lookup yields CDR1 LNHDA and CDR2 SQIVND (reference sequence). CDR3 length: 11 amino acids.

This clonotype showed up many times. The gene calls are TRBV2 and TRBJ2-1; 8 bases are shared with TRBD1. Germline V gene lookup returns CDR1 SNHLY and CDR2 FYNNEI. This CDR3 is built from 16 residues. J was trimmed by 4 bases and V by 4 bases; bases with no gene match: 9. The CDR3 DNA is TGTGCCAGCAGTGTCGCGACAGGGGCCACATACAATGAGCAGTTCTTC. Its translation: CASSVATGATYNEQFF.

In its sample, this clonotype was seen many times. The V call is TRBV27, the J call TRBJ2-3; 9 nucleotides align to TRBD1. The CDR3 has 16 residues. Germline CDR1 MNHEY, CDR2 SMNVEV (reference sequence). J lost 5 bases, V lost 6 bases, and 12 bases had no gene match. CDR3 sequence: CASSLAWDRVRDTQYF. In nucleotides, the CDR3 is TGTGCCAGCAGCCTCGCCTGGGACAGGGTGAGAGATACGCAGTATTTT.

This clonotype was counted a single time. The chain joins TRBV4-1 to TRBJ2-5; TRBD2 matches 12 bases. The assigned J gene may be wrong: the sequence end matches TRBJ2-7 better. The germline V gene has CDR1 MGHRA and CDR2 YSYEKL. The CDR3 extends over 16 amino acids. The CDR3 reads CASSPRTSGAQREQYF. The CDR3 nucleotides are TGCGCCAGCAGCCCCCGGACTAGCGGGGCCCAGCGCGAGCAGTACTTC.